The rows below give T cell receptor beta chains drawn from one sample of a study of Graves' ophthalmopathy and Graves' hyperthyroidism. TCRdb called the multiplex PCR reads again in MiXCR, with one record for every CDR3 protein. This table holds roughly 36,000 distinct CDR3 sequences, 50% found once. The sample was peripheral blood. The receptors originated from an adult woman with stable Graves' hyperthyroidism. The CDR3 runs from the conserved cysteine through the conserved F or W. The D gene is left open where the match is weak. A row's size may be missing; if present it is once, few, many or a size class.

abundance	v_gene	d_gene	j_gene	CDR3aa	CDR3nt
many	TRBV12-3/TRBV12-4	-	TRBJ2-3	CASSSRESTDTQYF	TGTGCCAGCAGTTCTCGGGAGTCAACAGATACGCAGTATTTT
-	TRBV12-5	-	TRBJ1-1	CASGLGPVLGQAFF	TGTGCTAGTGGTTTGGGACCAGTCCTGGGGCAAGCTTTCTTT
many	TRBV29-1	-	TRBJ2-7	CSYSRQLSYEQYF	TGCAGTTACTCGAGACAGCTGTCCTACGAGCAGTACTTC
-	TRBV20-1	-	TRBJ2-5	CSARNETQYF	TGCAGTGCTAGAAACGAGACCCAGTACTTC
few	TRBV7-8	TRBD2	TRBJ2-7	CASSLASSGSADEQYF	TGTGCCAGCAGCTTAGCGTCTAGCGGGAGTGCCGACGAGCAGTACTTC
few	TRBV20-1	TRBD2	TRBJ2-5	CSARKTSGSQETQYF	TGCAGTGCTAGGAAGACTAGCGGATCACAAGAGACCCAGTACTTC
-	TRBV5-1	-	TRBJ1-1	CASSYLGGLETEAFF	TGCGCCAGCAGCTATCTAGGAGGGCTGGAGACTGAAGCTTTCTTT
-	TRBV7-2	TRBD2	TRBJ2-5	CASSLGASGRAQETQYF	TGTGCCAGCAGCTTAGGGGCCAGCGGGAGGGCCCAAGAGACCCAGTACTTC
-	TRBV10-3	-	TRBJ2-7	CASSYSGRGGEQYF	TGTGCCAGCAGTTACTCAGGGCGCGGCGGCGAGCAGTACTTC
-	TRBV25-1	-	TRBJ1-2	CASSFLTNYGYTF	TGTGCCAGCAGTTTTTTGACTAACTATGGCTACACCTTC
many	TRBV20-1	-	TRBJ1-3	CSARDATNSGNTIYF	TGCAGTGCTAGAGATGCGACAAACTCTGGAAACACCATATATTTT
many	TRBV27	-	TRBJ1-6	CASSSSSGTPTPDSPLHF	TGTGCCAGCAGTTCCTCCTCCGGGACGCCCACCCCGGATTCACCCCTCCACTTT
few	TRBV7-9	-	TRBJ1-2	CANSILDGNYGYTF	TGTGCCAACAGCATCCTAGACGGAAACTATGGCTACACCTTC
many	TRBV29-1	-	TRBJ1-2	CSVERRRNYGYTF	TGCAGCGTTGAGAGGAGGCGGAACTATGGCTACACCTTC
many	TRBV30	TRBD1	TRBJ1-6	CAPSGQALHF	TGTGCCCCGTCGGGACAGGCCCTCCACTTT
many	TRBV30	-	TRBJ1-5	CAWSPGPEGQPQHF	TGTGCCTGGAGCCCGGGCCCTGAGGGTCAGCCCCAGCATTTT
many	TRBV28	TRBD2	TRBJ2-5	CASSFSLAGVQETQYF	TGTGCCAGCAGTTTCTCCCTAGCGGGAGTCCAAGAGACCCAGTACTTC
few	TRBV7-3	TRBD2	TRBJ2-7	CASSSSGSYEQYF	TGTGCCAGCAGTTCTAGCGGCTCCTACGAGCAGTACTTC
-	TRBV7-8	TRBD1	TRBJ1-1	CASSTGQGANTEAFF	TGTGCCAGCAGCACCGGACAGGGGGCTAACACTGAAGCTTTCTTT
many	TRBV9	-	TRBJ1-1	CASSVDISLNTEAFF	TGTGCCAGCAGCGTAGACATTTCTCTGAACACTGAAGCTTTCTTT
many	TRBV5-1	TRBD1	TRBJ2-7	CASRRDRSYEQYF	TGCGCCAGCAGAAGGGACAGATCCTACGAGCAGTACTTC
many	TRBV6-1	TRBD1	TRBJ1-2	CASSAGQGDYGYTF	TGTGCCAGCAGTGCCGGACAGGGAGACTATGGCTACACCTTC
-	TRBV20-1	TRBD2	TRBJ2-7	CSARGGREGLEQYF	TGCAGTGCCCGGGGGGGGCGGGAGGGCCTCGAGCAGTACTTC